This T cell receptor (beta chain) derives from a study of metastatic and nonmetastatic thyroid tumors. Study-wide background: For malignant and benign thyroid patients, tumor or nodule tissue and blood were the sources whose repertoires were compared.

A note on this clone: Its target is not known.

Study conclusions and caveats: A significant increase in TCR beta diversity was reportedly seen in malignant thyroid tumors relative to benign nodules, in blood and tumor.

Trimming left V 3 bases short and J 2 bases short, with 4 bases between. This CDR3 region has 12 residues. CDR1 SGHNT and CDR2 YYREEE come from the germline V gene (reference sequence). Authors' analysis steps: It was from CDR3 differences across clinicopathological groups that a distant-metastasis classifier for papillary thyroid cancer was built. TCRdb re-analyzed the PCR reads using MiXCR. TCRdb's processing, not the study's, gives the V and J calls here. The sample contains roughly 59,000 clones, under 20% of which appear only once. Every patient underwent thyroid surgery untreated. Sequences were obtained from blood. The clonotype originates from a male donor with papillary thyroid cancer or a benign thyroid nodule (not recorded which). Some clones in this sample may be carry-over from other donors' samples. V gene TRBV5-4 combines with J gene TRBJ2-3; D ambiguous. The CDR3 region is CASSSYTDTQYF. CDR3 nucleotide sequence: TGTGCCAGCAGCTCCTACACAGATACGCAGTATTTT. The full variable domain, in which reference TRBV5-4 and TRBJ2-3 provide the parts outside the CDR3, is ETGVTQSPTHLIKTRGQQVTLRCSSQSGHNTVSWYQQALGQGPQFIFQYYREEENGRGNFPPRFSGLQFPNYSSELNVNALELDDSALYLCASSSYTDTQYFGPGTRLTVL.